At least ten counts were recorded for the clone carrying this T cell receptor (beta chain). MiXCR was used by TCRdb to re-call the PCR reads. Of about 92,000 clones in the sample, more than 12% were seen once. Prior to thyroid surgery, none of the patients had received any treatment. The sample comes from a study of metastatic and nonmetastatic thyroid tumors. Germline-derived CDR1 and CDR2 are SGHDT and YYEEEE. With 4 bases clipped from V and 2 bases from J, the junction kept 6 bases outside the gene matches. The CDR3 is 14 amino acids. The sequenced material came from blood. The chain recombines TRBV5-6 with TRBJ2-7, with 7 bases aligning to TRBD1. The sequence was collected from a female donor with papillary thyroid cancer or a benign thyroid nodule (not recorded which). Some clones in this sample may be carry-over from other donors' samples. The CDR3 loop is CASSPDRNTYEQYF. In DNA, the CDR3 is TGTGCCAGCAGCCCGGACAGGAATACCTACGAGCAGTACTTC. The whole variable domain, filled in from reference TRBV5-6 and TRBJ2-7, reads DAGVTQSPTHLIKTRGQQVTLRCSPKSGHDTVSWYQQALGQGPQFIFQYYEEEERQRGNFPDRFSGHQFPNYSSELNVNALLLGDSALYLCASSPDRNTYEQYFGPGTRLTVT.